This entry describes one T cell receptor (beta chain). This sample was taken from a study of T-cell reconstitution after alpha-beta-depleted transplantation in children. Preparing the TCRbeta library involved the use of unique molecular identifiers. TCRdb processed the PCR reads anew with MiXCR; each CDR3 protein has one entry. The table records roughly 500,000 distinct CDR3 sequences, 32% of them present only once. The sequence was collected from a human donor who donated a stem cell graft to a child with aplastic anemia. Sequencing used PBMCs from the stem cell graft donor, obtained from the stem cell graft.

The CDR3 here is CSVLATTYEQYF. The CDR3 region has the DNA TGCAGCGTCCTTGCCACCACCTACGAGCAGTACTTC. The V gene is TRBV29-1, the J gene TRBJ2-7; no clear D. The CDR3 has 12 residues. V lost 6 bases to trimming and J lost 2 bases, with 11 bases between them. CDR1 and CDR2 from the germline V gene are SQVTM and ANQGSEA.